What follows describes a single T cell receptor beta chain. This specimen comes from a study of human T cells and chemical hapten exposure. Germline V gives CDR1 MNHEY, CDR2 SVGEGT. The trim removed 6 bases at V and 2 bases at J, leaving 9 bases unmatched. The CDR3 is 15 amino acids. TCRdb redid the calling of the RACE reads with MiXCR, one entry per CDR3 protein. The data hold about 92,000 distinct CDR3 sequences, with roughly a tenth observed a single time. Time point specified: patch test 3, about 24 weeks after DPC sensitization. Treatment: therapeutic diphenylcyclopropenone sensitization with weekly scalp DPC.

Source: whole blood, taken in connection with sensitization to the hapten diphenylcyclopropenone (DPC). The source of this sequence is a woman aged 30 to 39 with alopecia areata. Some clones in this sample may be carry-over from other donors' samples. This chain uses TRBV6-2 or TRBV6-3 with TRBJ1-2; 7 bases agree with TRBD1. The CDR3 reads CASRPSGQVNYGYTF. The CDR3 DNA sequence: TGTGCCAGCAGACCATCCGGACAGGTCAACTATGGCTACACCTTC.